Listed below are T cell receptor beta chains from one sample, sequenced in a study of blood T cell repertoires in COVID-19. The data were produced by immunoSEQ multiplex PCR, yet TCRdb's version contains in-frame clones alone and is incomplete. The repertoire consists of around 300,000 clones, with around 86% occurring once and the leading ten covering 13%. The sample consisted of peripheral blood. These receptors originate from a human donor in a cohort sampled during active COVID-19. Both conserved end residues are part of each CDR3. D genes are given only for firm matches. The size field is filled for only some rows; it gives once, few, many or a size class.

-	17	TRBV7-9	TRBJ2-3	TRBD1	TGTGCCAGCAGCTACCCATTAGGGGGCTCCTCCACAGATACGCAGTATTTT	CASSYPLGGSSTDTQYF
-	13	TRBV7-2	TRBJ2-3	-	TGTGCCAGCAGCCCTTCTAGCACAGATACGCAGTATTTT	CASSPSSTDTQYF
-	18	TRBV7-2	TRBJ2-2	TRBD1	TGTGCCAGCAGCTTTGCGGGTACCGGGACAGGGTTGTCCGGGGAGCTGTTTTTT	CASSFAGTGTGLSGELFF
-	13	TRBV27	TRBJ1-2	TRBD1	TGTGCCAGCAGTTTATCAGGGGGCGGGAGCTACACCTTC	CASSLSGGGSYTF
-	15	TRBV13	TRBJ2-3	-	TGTGCCAGCAGCTTCTACGGGATTAGCACAGATACGCAGTATTTT	CASSFYGISTDTQYF
-	16	TRBV30	TRBJ1-6	TRBD1	TGTGCCTGGAGTAACACCGGGACAGGAACAAATTCACCCCTCCACTTT	CAWSNTGTGTNSPLHF
once	16	TRBV19	TRBJ2-5	TRBD1	TGTGCCAGTAGTGCCGGACAGGGACGATGGGGGGAGACCCAGTACTTC	CASSAGQGRWGETQYF
few	15	TRBV2	TRBJ1-6	TRBD1	TGTGCCAGCAGACAACAGGGGGTTCGGAATTCACCCCTCCACTTT	CASRQQGVRNSPLHF
-	15	TRBV6-2/TRBV6-3	TRBJ2-1	TRBD1	TGTGCCAGCAGCTCAAGACAGGGGTTGAGAAATGAGCAGTTCTTC	CASSSRQGLRNEQFF
-	13	TRBV19	TRBJ2-7	-	TGTGCCAGTAGAGGTCTAGGTGCCTACGAGCAGTACTTC	CASRGLGAYEQYF
-	12	TRBV12-3/TRBV12-4	TRBJ2-5	-	TGTGCCAGCAGCTTAACGGTAGAGACCCAGTACTTC	CASSLTVETQYF
-	16	TRBV7-9	TRBJ2-1	TRBD2	TGTGCCAGCAGCTCCCCCGGGACTAGCGGGAGTGATGAGCAGTTCTTC	CASSSPGTSGSDEQFF
-	15	TRBV9	TRBJ2-7	TRBD1	TGTGCCAGCAGCGTCGGGACAGTCCCCTCCTACGAGCAGTACTTC	CASSVGTVPSYEQYF
few	14	TRBV13	TRBJ1-5	-	TGTGCCAGCAGCTTAGGGGCAGTCCCTCAGCCCCAGCATTTT	CASSLGAVPQPQHF
-	13	TRBV5-5	TRBJ2-1	TRBD1	TGTGCCAGCAGCCGGACAGGTCCGGATGAGCAGTTCTTC	CASSRTGPDEQFF
-	16	TRBV9	TRBJ2-1	-	TGTGCCAGCAGCGTAGACAGCCCTTCCGTCGAAAATGAGCAGTTCTTC	CASSVDSPSVENEQFF
-	17	TRBV10-2	TRBJ2-3	-	TGCGCCAGCAGTGAGTCGACTAGGGGACTTAGCACAGATACGCAGTATTTT	CASSESTRGLSTDTQYF